The source of this T cell receptor beta chain is a study of T cell clones after liver transplantation. Study background: TCRbeta sequencing after a pre-transplant mixed lymphocyte reaction identified graft-donor-reactive clones, later tracked in post-transplant blood. As an antigen-independent comparator, third-party-reactive TCRbeta sequences came from pre-transplant mixed lymphocyte reactions. Timepoints were pre-transplant, pre-withdrawal, and after withdrawal was completed or failed.

V was shortened by 7 bases and J by 2 bases, with 8 bases between the two germline ends. Germline CDR1 and CDR2: MDHEN and SYDVKM. This CDR3 has 12 residues. General study points: Circulating graft-donor-reactive CD4 TCRbeta sequences fell significantly post-transplant in most of the 8 subjects.

TCRdb's copy holds only in-frame clones and misses some; the assay was immunoSEQ multiplex PCR. Of under 90,000 clones detected, about 80% appear once; the ten largest clones hold about 0.64%. Turning to this clone: Its antigen is unknown.

This clonotype originated in a human donor who received a liver transplant. The V and J genes are TRBV28 and TRBJ1-1; D call uncertain. The sample here was CD4+ T cells from blood, taken before liver transplant. Here the CDR3 DNA reads TGTGCCAGCACCCCGAGTAACACTGAAGCTTTCTTT. This sequence encodes CASTPSNTEAFF.